This TCR beta chain was captured by sequencing in a study of blood T cell repertoires in COVID-19 (dated by TCRdb to 2020 to 2021). Looking at the study overall: The collaborator samples originated in the United States, Italy and Spain and spanned the acute and convalescent phases of COVID-19. The repertoires were released in a freely available public database meant as a resource for research on the immune response to SARS-CoV-2. Where available, HLA class I and class II types were obtained from metadata supplied by the sample provider rather than from assay-based typing. Samples were obtained from the ongoing ImmuneRACE study (first 160 participants) and from over a thousand subjects provided by 6 global collaborators. Subjects who had been exposed to COVID-19, were actively infected with it, or had recovered from it provided the deeply sampled blood TCRbeta repertoires that made up the dataset. A de-identified subject ID, COVID-19 status, age in years and sex were almost always included in the sample metadata. The material from the prospective study consisted of cDNA or gDNA derived from T cells, B-cell-depleted T cells, or PBMCs. Paper-wide results and their limitations: The amount of clinical and demographic metadata varied by source and participant and was provided uncurated.

TCRbeta CDR3 regions were amplified from genomic DNA by means of the immunoSEQ Assay, a bias-controlled multiplex PCR. The original pipeline was this. Within the assay, amplification of reference gene primers was used to estimate how many nucleated cells each sample contained. To quantify the absolute abundance of each unique TCRbeta CDR3 rearrangement, sequence reads were collapsed and filtered. For each sample, productive Simpson clonality was calculated by taking the square root of Simpson's diversity index across productive rearrangements. Not all clones reach the TCRdb copy of this immuneACCESS table, which keeps in-frame sequences only. Checked studies attribute under half of the gap to unresolved V genes and leave the rest unexplained. Clonal size and the V and J genes are those of that table, whereas D and trimming came from the DNA. Recorded for this sample are under 300,000 clones; approximately 91% of them occurred a single time. Of the sample, around 0.8% is held by the ten largest clones.

CDR1 and CDR2, per the germline V gene (reference sequence), are DFQATT and SNEGSKA. Trimming takes 0 bases from V and 8 bases from J, and the germline ends sit 8 bases apart. There are 11 amino acids in the CDR3, from cysteine to phenylalanine inclusive. Just CDR3 DNA is preserved here, 33 bases in frame from base 1. The collaborating institutions used their own protocols to collect whole blood in K2EDTA tubes. For TCRbeta analysis, collaborator samples were shipped as frozen whole blood, as isolated PBMCs, or as DNA extracted from either sample type. About this clone itself: The specificity of this receptor is unknown. It has no much larger one-base neighbor in the sample; base qualities were not kept.

The V and J genes are TRBV20-1 and TRBJ2-7, and TRBD2 may be the D gene, going by 6 matching bases. The sequence was collected from a woman in her thirties with acute or convalescent COVID-19. The sample was peripheral blood. The CDR3 here reads CSARDGTQQYF. The DNA sequence is TGCAGTGCTAGAGATGGGACTCAGCAGTACTTC.